Below are 21 T cell receptor beta chains sequenced from a single sample in a study of cytomegalovirus exposure and HLA in healthy donors. It was with 60 Vbeta and 13 Jbeta primers that the PCR ran. The protocol was immunoSEQ multiplex PCR, while the TCRdb copy is restricted to in-frame clones and leaves out a portion. The sample records over 250,000 clones, roughly 85% being singletons. The sequenced sample was PBMCs. The receptors were gathered from a man aged 35 to 55 in good health and CMV-seropositive.

The chain links TRBV9 to TRBJ2-3, with D maybe TRBD1 (6 bases). Germline V gene data show CDR1 as SGDLS and CDR2 as YYNGEE. The CDR3 is 15 amino acids. V was cut by 0 bases and J by 1 base, with 9 bases left in between. The CDR3 loop is CASSVVAGGTDTQYF. The CDR3 DNA reads as TGTGCCAGCAGCGTAGTGGCAGGGGGCACAGATACGCAGTATTTT. The whole variable domain, filled in from reference TRBV9 and TRBJ2-3, reads DSGVTQTPKHLITATGQRVTLRCSPRSGDLSVYWYQQSLDQGLQFLIQYYNGEERAKGNILERFSAQQFPDLHSELNLSSLELGDSALYFCASSVVAGGTDTQYFGPGTRLTVL.

The chain links TRBV21-1 to TRBJ2-1; TRBD2, the D gene given by the table, was not confirmed from the DNA. TRBV21-1 is reported as a pseudogene. The CDR3 consists of 18 residues. The CDR3 region has the DNA TGTGCCAGCATCCCTCCGGGACTAGCATCAAGCTCCTACAATGAGCAGTTCTTC. Its protein product is CASIPPGLASSSYNEQFF.

The table lists this clone with a count of one. Written as DNA, the CDR3 is TGTGCCAGTTTTCCAGGGGTTTCAAACACCGGGGAGCTGTTTTTT. Its protein product is CASFPGVSNTGELFF. The chain joins TRBV28 to TRBJ2-2; D perhaps matches TRBD1 (6 bases). CDR1 MDHEN and CDR2 SYDVKM come from the germline V gene. V was pared by 9 bases and J by 2 bases, with 16 bases between. The CDR3 covers 15 residues.

V and J are TRBV2 and TRBJ2-1; TRBD2 matches at 8 bases. Germline V gene data show CDR1 as SNHLY and CDR2 as FYNNEI. The CDR3 consists of 13 residues. V trimming: 7 bases; J trimming: 8 bases; junction bases outside the gene matches: 7. CDR3 protein: CASTGGVGDEQFF. For the CDR3, the DNA is TGTGCCAGCACGGGAGGGGTGGGCGATGAGCAGTTCTTC.

Concerning this clone: At the DNA level, this CDR3 is encoded by other sequences in the same sample as well. This sequence joins TRBV7-2 and TRBJ1-5, with D unresolved. The germline V and J ends were trimmed by 2 bases and 4 bases, with 6 bases remaining between them. The CDR3 runs to 13 residues. Germline V CDR1 and CDR2: SGHTA, FQGNSA. The CDR3 DNA follows: TGTGCCAGCAGCTTAAGAGGAAATCAGCCCCAGCATTTT. Protein: CASSLRGNQPQHF.

This clone was picked up one time. The CDR3 nucleotides are TGTGCCAGCAGCTTAGGGGCTCGGGATGGGTATAATTCACCCCTCCACTTT. It encodes CASSLGARDGYNSPLHF. The chain couples TRBV7-2 to TRBJ1-6; no reliable D call. The CDR3 has 17 amino acids. Germline CDR1 reads SGHTA; CDR2 reads FQGNSA. V was trimmed by 1 base and J by 4 bases, leaving 14 bases between them.

CDR3 nucleotide sequence: TGTGCCAGCAGCGGACAGGGATTTTCTGGAAACACCATATATTTT. This sequence encodes CASSGQGFSGNTIYF. The rearrangement uses TRBV2 and TRBJ1-3; 8 bases agree with TRBD1. Germline lookup yields CDR1 SNHLY and CDR2 FYNNEI. The trim removed 6 bases at V and 1 base at J, leaving 5 bases unmatched. CDR3 length: 15 residues.

The chain carries TRBV6-5 and TRBJ1-1, with D uncertain. V was cut by 7 bases and J by 8 bases, with 14 bases left in between. The germline V gene has CDR1 MNHEY and CDR2 SVGAGI. The CDR3 has 12 amino acids. The CDR3 sequence is CASMTTSREAFF. The CDR3, as DNA: TGTGCCAGCATGACTACTTCACGAGAAGCTTTCTTT.

With respect to this clone: At one of its ends the junction is not consistent with the germline gene, which may arise from a read error. This chain links TRBV4-1 with TRBJ2-1; TRBD2 aligns across 10 bases. Germline lookup yields CDR1 MGHRA and CDR2 YSYEKL. The length of the CDR3 is 18 residues. The CDR3 DNA reads as TGCGCCAGCAGCCCCTCTCCTATTACTAGCGGGGCCTACGATGAGCAGTTCTTC. The encoded protein is CASSPSPITSGAYDEQFF.

The V and J genes are TRBV18 and TRBJ2-2; TRBD1 matches 9 bases. The CDR3 runs to 17 residues. Germline V gives CDR1 KGHSH, CDR2 LQKENI. V shed 1 base and J 7 bases; nucleotides not matched to a gene: 10. CDR3 DNA: TGTGCCAGCTCACCACGGAGTAGGACAGGGGTCGGCGGGGAGCTGTTTTTT. Protein sequence: CASSPRSRTGVGGELFF.

This chain uses TRBV6-5 with TRBJ2-7; 9 positions match TRBD1. V lost 1 base, J lost 2 bases, and 0 bases stayed unmatched. Germline V gives CDR1 MNHEY, CDR2 SVGAGI. The CDR3 runs to 14 residues. CDR3 DNA: TGTGCCAGCAGTTACTGGGACAGGGCCTACGAGCAGTACTTC. It codes for CASSYWDRAYEQYF.

The chain carries TRBV5-1 and TRBJ2-7; D perhaps matches TRBD2 (5 bases). The CDR3 is 15 residues long. The ends were cut back, 1 base at V and 2 bases at J, with 13 bases in the middle. CDR1 SGHRS and CDR2 YFSETQ come from the germline V gene. The CDR3 nucleotides read TGCGCCAGCAGCTTGACCGGGAAGGGTCCCTACGAGCAGTACTTC. This codes for CASSLTGKGPYEQYF.

V and J are TRBV9 and TRBJ1-3, with a weak D call TRBD1 (6 bases). There are 15 residues in the CDR3. The germline V gene has CDR1 SGDLS and CDR2 YYNGEE. Trimming took off 2 bases at V and 2 bases at J, with 11 bases between the two ends. The CDR3 DNA is TGTGCCAGCAGCGTTACACAGGGACCTGGAAACACCATATATTTT. As protein: CASSVTQGPGNTIYF.

The genes are TRBV5-6 and TRBJ1-1, with no clear D. Trimming took off 0 bases at V and 5 bases at J, with 11 bases between the two ends. Germline values: CDR1 SGHDT, CDR2 YYEEEE. This CDR3 contains 14 residues. The CDR3 here is CASSLAFRGTEAFF. Here the CDR3 DNA reads TGTGCCAGCAGCTTGGCTTTCCGGGGAACTGAAGCTTTCTTT.

V and J are TRBV18 and TRBJ2-6, with D perhaps matching TRBD2 (5 bases). The CDR3 runs to 18 residues. The germline V gene encodes CDR1 KGHSH and CDR2 LQKENI. Deletions cut 2 bases from V and 0 bases from J, with 14 bases between. The CDR3 nucleotides are TGTGCCAGCTCACCAGTGAGGACTCCGAGCTCTGGGGCCAACGTCCTGACTTTC. Translating it yields CASSPVRTPSSGANVLTF.

Only a few counts were recorded for this clone. This chain connects TRBV4-3 to TRBJ1-1; D is unclear. Germline loops: CDR1 LGHNA, CDR2 YSLEER. The CDR3 is made up of 17 amino acids. Trimming took 0 bases from V and 0 from J, leaving 14 bases between them. This CDR3 is CASSQDERLSMNTEAFF. CDR3 nucleotide sequence: TGCGCCAGCAGCCAAGATGAGCGACTATCCATGAACACTGAAGCTTTCTTT.

The gene calls are TRBV7-9 and TRBJ2-2; 15 nucleotides align to TRBD2. The germline gives CDR1 SEHNR, CDR2 FQNEAQ (reference sequence). The J segment lost 0 bases and the V segment lost 4 bases, leaving 6 bases of the junction unmatched. This CDR3 has 19 amino acids. CDR3 loop: CASSSTGLAGGPNTGELFF. CDR3 bases: TGTGCCAGCAGCTCAACGGGACTAGCGGGAGGACCGAACACCGGGGAGCTGTTTTTT.

The CDR3 here is CASSPGGGQVTYEQYF. The CDR3 bases are TGTGCCAGCTCACCGGGCGGGGGGCAAGTAACCTACGAGCAGTACTTC. The chain combines TRBV18 with TRBJ2-7, with TRBD2 identical over 8 bases. J lost 2 bases, V lost 3 bases, and 9 bases had no gene match. Germline CDR1 is KGHSH and CDR2 is LQKENI. The CDR3 spans 16 residues.

This clone was seen a few times. V and J are TRBV27 and TRBJ2-1; 8 nucleotides agree with TRBD2. Germline-derived CDR1 and CDR2 are MNHEY and SMNVEV (reference sequence). V dropped 4 bases and J dropped 2; count of bases not matched to a gene: 7. The CDR3 loop spans 16 amino acids. The CDR3, as DNA: TGTGCCAGCAGTTCGGGACTAGAAAGGACCTACAATGAGCAGTTCTTC. It translates to CASSSGLERTYNEQFF.

V gene TRBV2 combines with J gene TRBJ1-2; TRBD1 matches 7 bases. CDR1 and CDR2 (germline): SNHLY, FYNNEI. Unmatched junction bases numbered 5, after V lost 2 bases and J lost 5 bases. The CDR3 runs to 14 residues. Here the CDR3 DNA reads TGTGCCAGCAGTGAAACAGGGGAAACATATGGCTACACCTTC. It codes for CASSETGETYGYTF. Based on the CDR3 plus reference TRBV2 and TRBJ1-2, the full variable domain is EPEVTQTPSHQVTQMGQEVILRCVPISNHLYFYWYRQILGQKVEFLVSFYNNEISEKSEIFDDQFSVERPDGSNFTLKIRSTKLEDSAMYFCASSETGETYGYTFGSGTRLTVV.

The rearrangement links TRBV7-9 to TRBJ2-5; 9 nucleotides line up with TRBD1. This CDR3 has 16 amino acids. Germline trimming cut 1 base from V and 5 bases from J; bases unmatched to any gene: 8. Germline CDR1 and CDR2: SEHNR and FQNEAQ (reference sequence). For the CDR3, the DNA is TGTGCCAGCAGCTTAGGAGACAGGGGGATTTTGGAGACCCAGTACTTC. Its translation: CASSLGDRGILETQYF.